These T cell receptor beta chains were read from a single sample in a study of identical twins. Each CDR3 protein is one row after TCRdb ran MiXCR on the 5' RACE reads. This sample carries 500,000 or so distinct CDR3 sequences, 13% to 15% of them seen once, and the ten largest clones take about 0.52%. These records were also assigned to another study, of yellow fever vaccine responses in identical twins.

Sequenced: CD4+ T cells sorted from blood. All receptors come from a woman between 18 and 29 years old in good health. The CDR3 runs from the conserved cysteine through the conserved F or W. Fields, in order: clone size, D gene, V gene, J gene, CDR3 protein, CDR3 DNA. D genes are given only for firm matches. Clone size, where shown, is once, few, many, or a class for clones that have expanded.

>many|NA|TRBV7-2|TRBJ2-1
CASSLGLNEQFF
TGTGCCAGCAGCTTAGGTTTGAATGAGCAGTTCTTC
>NA|NA|TRBV18|TRBJ2-2
CASSPPTELFF
TGTGCCAGCTCACCACCCACGGAGCTGTTTTTT
>few|NA|TRBV7-2|TRBJ2-1
CASSKEGYGQFF
TGTGCCAGCAGCAAGGAAGGATACGGGCAGTTCTTC
>NA|TRBD1|TRBV10-3|TRBJ2-5
CAIRRQGAKGREETQYF
TGTGCCATCAGAAGACAGGGGGCGAAAGGGCGGGAAGAGACCCAGTACTTC
>many|TRBD1|TRBV15|TRBJ1-1
CATSGGTGVEAFF
TGTGCCACCAGCGGCGGGACAGGGGTTGAAGCTTTCTTT
>NA|NA|TRBV18|TRBJ1-1
CASSPQGDNTEAFF
TGTGCCAGCTCACCGCAAGGGGATAACACTGAAGCTTTCTTT
>few|NA|TRBV2|TRBJ2-1
CASSIYINEQFF
TGTGCCAGCAGTATATACATCAATGAGCAGTTCTTC
>NA|TRBD2|TRBV13|TRBJ2-2
CASSPGLGDTGELFF
TGTGCCAGCAGCCCGGGACTAGGGGACACCGGGGAGCTGTTTTTT
>NA|TRBD2|TRBV6-2/TRBV6-3|TRBJ2-1
CASRPTSGGEQFF
TGTGCCAGCAGGCCAACTAGCGGGGGAGAGCAGTTCTTC
>few|NA|TRBV6-1|TRBJ2-1
CAGRNSPRYEQFF
TGTGCCGGACGTAATTCGCCTAGGTATGAGCAGTTCTTC
>few|TRBD2|TRBV7-7|TRBJ2-5
CASSHLLGLQETQYF
TGTGCTAGCAGCCACCTCCTGGGACTACAAGAGACCCAGTACTTC